A selection of T cell receptor beta chains follows, all from one sample in a study of blood T cell repertoires in COVID-19. The assay was immunoSEQ multiplex PCR, and TCRdb's table has in-frame clones only and misses some. The data hold 40,000 to 45,000 clones, with roughly 90% observed a single time. Specimen: peripheral blood. The receptors originated from a man in his sixties with active COVID-19. CDR3s include the opening cysteine and the closing phenylalanine or tryptophan. Each record gives: J gene, D gene, V gene, clone size, CDR3 DNA, CDR3 protein. The D gene is left open where the match is weak. Only some rows state a clone size, as once, few, many or a class for expanded clones.

J: TRBJ2-2
D: TRBD1
V: TRBV18
size: .
DNA: TGTGCCAGCTCAACAGGGGGCGCAGTCCGGACCGGGGAGCTGTTTTTT
CDR3: CASSTGGAVRTGELFF

J: TRBJ2-7
D: .
V: TRBV3-1/TRBV3-2
size: .
DNA: TGTGCCAGCAGCCCGGGACTGCTCTCCTACGAGCAGTACTTC
CDR3: CASSPGLLSYEQYF

J: TRBJ1-6
D: TRBD1
V: TRBV28
size: .
DNA: TGTGCCAGCAGCCGGGACAGGGGGCTTGGCTATAATTCACCCCTCCACTTT
CDR3: CASSRDRGLGYNSPLHF

J: TRBJ2-1
D: .
V: TRBV9
size: .
DNA: TGTGCCAGCAGCGGCCCTGCTGGACAGTTCTATAGCTCCTACAATGAGCAGTTCTTC
CDR3: CASSGPAGQFYSSYNEQFF

J: TRBJ2-2
D: .
V: TRBV5-1
size: .
DNA: TGCGCCAGCAGCCGGGGAGGGACAATGGACACCGGGGAGCTGTTTTTT
CDR3: CASSRGGTMDTGELFF

J: TRBJ1-2
D: TRBD1
V: TRBV10-3
size: .
DNA: TGTGCCATCAGTGAGAGTCTTGGGACAGGGGGAGGCAACTATGGCTACACCTTC
CDR3: CAISESLGTGGGNYGYTF

J: TRBJ2-2
D: TRBD2
V: TRBV6-6
size: .
DNA: TGTGCCAGTAACAACGCCCTTAGCGGGATGGCCGGGGAGCTGTTTTTT
CDR3: CASNNALSGMAGELFF

J: TRBJ2-1
D: TRBD2
V: TRBV6-4
size: .
DNA: TGTGCCAGCAGTGACTCTGATGGGGTTGGGACTAGCGGGAGCTACAATGAGCAGTTCTTC
CDR3: CASSDSDGVGTSGSYNEQFF

J: TRBJ2-3
D: TRBD2
V: TRBV7-7
size: .
DNA: TGTGCTAGCAGCTTGGGGACTAGCCCAGATACGCAGTATTTT
CDR3: CASSLGTSPDTQYF

J: TRBJ2-3
D: .
V: TRBV7-2
size: .
DNA: TGTGCCAGCAGCTTAGCGGGGAGAGATACGCAGTATTTT
CDR3: CASSLAGRDTQYF

J: TRBJ1-5
D: .
V: TRBV19
size: .
DNA: TGTGCCAGTAGTAGTAACAGGGCAAGCAATCAGCCCCAGCATTTT
CDR3: CASSSNRASNQPQHF

J: TRBJ1-3
D: .
V: TRBV5-6
size: .
DNA: TGTGCCAGCAGCTTGGTGGGCCCTGGAAACACCATATATTTT
CDR3: CASSLVGPGNTIYF

J: TRBJ2-3
D: TRBD2
V: TRBV11-2
size: .
DNA: TGTGCCAGCAGCTTAGGTGCCAGCGGGATCACAGATACGCAGTATTTT
CDR3: CASSLGASGITDTQYF

J: TRBJ2-2
D: TRBD2
V: TRBV7-7
size: .
DNA: TGTGCCAGCAGCTTAGTATTAGCGGGAGCAGGCGAGCTGTTTTTT
CDR3: CASSLVLAGAGELFF

J: TRBJ2-3
D: TRBD2
V: TRBV7-3
size: .
DNA: TGTGCCAGCAGCTTAACGTTCACTAGCGGGGGCACAGATACGCAGTATTTT
CDR3: CASSLTFTSGGTDTQYF

J: TRBJ2-7
D: .
V: TRBV19
size: .
DNA: TGTGCCAGTAGTGGTTGGGCGGGAACCTACGAGCAGTACTTC
CDR3: CASSGWAGTYEQYF

J: TRBJ1-4
D: TRBD1
V: TRBV5-1
size: .
DNA: TGCGCCAGCAGCCCTCCGGGACAGGGTGGGGAAAAACTGTTTTTT
CDR3: CASSPPGQGGEKLFF

J: TRBJ2-5
D: .
V: TRBV10-1
size: .
DNA: TGCGCCAGCAGTGAGGGCAGGGTGGCGACCCAGTACTTC
CDR3: CASSEGRVATQYF

J: TRBJ2-7
D: .
V: TRBV2
size: many
DNA: TGTGCCAGCAGCGCTCCGAAACCAAAAGGCCAGGGGCGTTATACTAAGGAGCAGTACTTC
CDR3: CASSAPKPKGQGRYTKEQYF

J: TRBJ1-4
D: .
V: TRBV4-3
size: .
DNA: TGCGCCAGCAGCCAAGGGGGGGGTCGTGAAAAACTGTTTTTT
CDR3: CASSQGGGREKLFF

J: TRBJ2-1
D: TRBD2
V: TRBV4-3
size: .
DNA: TGCGCCAGCAGCCGTCGCCCACTAGCGGGAGCTGGCAATGAGCAGTTCTTC
CDR3: CASSRRPLAGAGNEQFF

J: TRBJ1-1
D: .
V: TRBV12-3/TRBV12-4
size: .
DNA: TGTGCCAGCAGTTTGGGGCAAGCCACTGAAGCTTTCTTT
CDR3: CASSLGQATEAFF

J: TRBJ1-1
D: .
V: TRBV19
size: once
DNA: TGTGCCAGTAGTATTTTGGGCAGGGATGAGGCTTTCTTT
CDR3: CASSILGRDEAFF

J: TRBJ2-1
D: .
V: TRBV6-5
size: .
DNA: TGTGCCACTTCACTCCCCTACAATGAGCAGTTCTTC
CDR3: CATSLPYNEQFF

J: TRBJ2-5
D: .
V: TRBV7-9
size: .
DNA: TGTGCCAGCAGCTCATCATTCGGGGAACAAGAGACCCAGTACTTC
CDR3: CASSSSFGEQETQYF

J: TRBJ2-7
D: TRBD1
V: TRBV7-9
size: .
DNA: TGTGCCAGCAGCCTGGGACAGGGAAACTACGAGCAGTACTTC
CDR3: CASSLGQGNYEQYF

J: TRBJ2-7
D: .
V: TRBV20-1
size: .
DNA: TGCAGTGCTAGTGGGTTTAGCGTTGTTCACGAGCAGTACTTC
CDR3: CSASGFSVVHEQYF

J: TRBJ1-2
D: TRBD1
V: TRBV18
size: .
DNA: TGTGCCAGCTCGACCGGACAGGAAGAATTCTATGGCTACACCTTC
CDR3: CASSTGQEEFYGYTF

J: TRBJ1-1
D: TRBD1
V: TRBV9
size: .
DNA: TGTGCCAGCAGCCCGTGGACAGGGGGAAACACTGAAGCTTTCTTT
CDR3: CASSPWTGGNTEAFF

J: TRBJ1-6
D: TRBD1
V: TRBV19
size: once
DNA: TGTGCCAGTAGACCGGACAGGGGAAATAATTCACCCCTCCACTTT
CDR3: CASRPDRGNNSPLHF

J: TRBJ1-2
D: TRBD1
V: TRBV18
size: .
DNA: TGTGCCAGCTCACCCGGACAGGGGGCGATGGGAGGCTACACCTTC
CDR3: CASSPGQGAMGGYTF

J: TRBJ1-1
D: .
V: TRBV9
size: .
DNA: TGTGCGACAGCTAGGGGGTCGAACACTGAAGCTTTCTTT
CDR3: CATARGSNTEAFF

J: TRBJ2-7
D: .
V: TRBV4-1
size: .
DNA: TGCGCCAGCAGCCAATCCCATGGGAGCGAGCAGTACTTC
CDR3: CASSQSHGSEQYF

J: TRBJ1-2
D: TRBD1
V: TRBV6-4
size: .
DNA: TGTGCCAGCAGTGAAAAGACAGGGGGCTCGGGTGGCTACACCTTC
CDR3: CASSEKTGGSGGYTF

J: TRBJ1-2
D: .
V: TRBV6-5
size: .
DNA: TGTGCCAGCAGTTACTCGGTGCAGGGTTCTAACTATGGCTACACCTTC
CDR3: CASSYSVQGSNYGYTF

J: TRBJ1-1
D: TRBD1
V: TRBV6-5
size: .
DNA: TGTGCCAGCAGCCCCAGGGGGCGGACTGAAGCTTTCTTT
CDR3: CASSPRGRTEAFF

J: TRBJ2-1
D: TRBD2
V: TRBV28
size: .
DNA: TGTGCCAGCAGTACTGGACTAGCGGGAGGGATCAGCTCCTACAATGAGCAGTTCTTC
CDR3: CASSTGLAGGISSYNEQFF

J: TRBJ1-2
D: .
V: TRBV19
size: .
DNA: TGTGCCAGTAGTATTGGGGGCAGGGACATCTATGGCTACACCTTC
CDR3: CASSIGGRDIYGYTF

J: TRBJ2-7
D: TRBD2
V: TRBV4-2
size: .
DNA: TGTGCCAGCAGCCAACTAACTAGCGCGAAGACCTACGAGCAGTACTTC
CDR3: CASSQLTSAKTYEQYF

J: TRBJ2-3
D: TRBD2
V: TRBV7-8
size: .
DNA: TGTGCCAGCAGCTTCTGGACGGGACTAACAGACCGGGGAGATACGCAGTATTTT
CDR3: CASSFWTGLTDRGDTQYF